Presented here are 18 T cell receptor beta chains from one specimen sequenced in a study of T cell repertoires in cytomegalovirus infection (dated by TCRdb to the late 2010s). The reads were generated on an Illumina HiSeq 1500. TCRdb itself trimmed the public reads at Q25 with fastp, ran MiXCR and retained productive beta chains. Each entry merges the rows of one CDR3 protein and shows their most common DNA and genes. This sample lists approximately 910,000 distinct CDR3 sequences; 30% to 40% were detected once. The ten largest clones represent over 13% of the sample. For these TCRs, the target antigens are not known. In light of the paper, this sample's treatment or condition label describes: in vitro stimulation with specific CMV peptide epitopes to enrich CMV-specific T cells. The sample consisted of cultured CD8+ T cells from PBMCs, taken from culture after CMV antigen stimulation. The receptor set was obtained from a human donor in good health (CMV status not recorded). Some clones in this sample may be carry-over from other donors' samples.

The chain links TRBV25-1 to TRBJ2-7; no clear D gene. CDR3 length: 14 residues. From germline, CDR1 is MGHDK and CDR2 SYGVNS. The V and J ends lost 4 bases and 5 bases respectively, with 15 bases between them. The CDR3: CASSARGIRDEQYV. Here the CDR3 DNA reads TGTGCCAGCAGTGCACGTGGGATCCGGGACGAGCAGTACGTC.

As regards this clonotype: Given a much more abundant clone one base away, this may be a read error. The CDR3 sequence is CASSQMGQTNGRGYGYTF. CDR3 coding DNA: TGTGCCAGTTCCCAAATGGGGCAGACCAACGGGCGTGGATATGGCTACACCTTC. V is TRBV19 and J is TRBJ1-2, with D possibly TRBD1 on 5 matching bases. V was trimmed by 8 bases and J by 5 bases, leaving 30 bases between them. The CDR3 is 18 residues long. The germline CDR1 and CDR2 sequences are LNHDA and SQIVND (reference sequence).

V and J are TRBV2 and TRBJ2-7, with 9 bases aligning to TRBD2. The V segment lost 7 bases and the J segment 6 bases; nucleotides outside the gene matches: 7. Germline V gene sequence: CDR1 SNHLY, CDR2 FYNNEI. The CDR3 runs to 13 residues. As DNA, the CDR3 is TGTGCCAGCAAACTAGCGGGTTTCCCCGAGCAGTACTTC. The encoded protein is CASKLAGFPEQYF.

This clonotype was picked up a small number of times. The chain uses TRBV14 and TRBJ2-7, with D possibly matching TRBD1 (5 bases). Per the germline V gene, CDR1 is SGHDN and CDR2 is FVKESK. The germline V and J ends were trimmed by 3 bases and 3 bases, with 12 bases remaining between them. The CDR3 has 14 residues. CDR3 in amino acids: CASSHRVESYEQYF. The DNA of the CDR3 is TGTGCCAGCAGCCACAGGGTCGAGAGCTACGAGCAGTACTTC.

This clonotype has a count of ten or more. CDR3 in DNA: TGTGCCAGCAGCTTAAGGCGAGGGGGAGATACGCAGTATTTT. It is translated as CASSLRRGGDTQYF. The chain combines TRBV7-2 with TRBJ2-3, with D possibly matching TRBD1 (6 bases). Germline values: CDR1 SGHTA, CDR2 FQGNSA. This CDR3 has 14 residues. Trimming pared 2 bases from V and 5 bases from J, leaving 11 bases between.

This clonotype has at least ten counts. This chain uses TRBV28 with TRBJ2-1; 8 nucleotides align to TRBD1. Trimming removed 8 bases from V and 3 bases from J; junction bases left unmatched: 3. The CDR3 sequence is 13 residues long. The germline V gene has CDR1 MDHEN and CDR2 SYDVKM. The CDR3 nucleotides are TGTGCCAGCGGGACAGGCGACTACAATGAGCAGTTCTTC. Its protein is CASGTGDYNEQFF.

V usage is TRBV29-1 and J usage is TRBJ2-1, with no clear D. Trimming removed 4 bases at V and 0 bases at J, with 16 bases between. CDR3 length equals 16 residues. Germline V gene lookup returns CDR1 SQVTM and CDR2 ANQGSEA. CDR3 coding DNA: TGCAGCGTTGTCAGTGTCGGCCAGAGCTCCTACAATGAGCAGTTCTTC. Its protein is CSVVSVGQSSYNEQFF.

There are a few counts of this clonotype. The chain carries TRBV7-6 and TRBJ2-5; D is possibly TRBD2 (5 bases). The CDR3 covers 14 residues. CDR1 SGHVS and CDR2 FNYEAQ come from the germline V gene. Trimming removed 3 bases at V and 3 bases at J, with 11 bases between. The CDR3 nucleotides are TGTGCCAGCAGCTTTTCCGGGAACAAAGAGACCCAGTACTTC. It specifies CASSFSGNKETQYF. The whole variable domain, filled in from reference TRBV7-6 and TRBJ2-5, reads GAGVSQSPRYKVTKRGQDVALRCDPISGHVSLYWYRQALGQGPEFLTYFNYEAQQDKSGLPNDRFSAERPEGSISTLTIQRTEQRDSAMYRCASSFSGNKETQYFGPGTRLLVL.

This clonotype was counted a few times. CDR3 nucleotides: TGTGCCAGCAGCTTAGTTTTTTTCCAGATCGGGGGGCTCGAAAGCACAGATACGCAGTATTTT. This encodes CASSLVFFQIGGLESTDTQYF. The chain links TRBV7-2 to TRBJ2-3, with a weak D call TRBD2 (7 bases). Germline-derived CDR1 and CDR2 are SGHTA and FQGNSA. V was shortened by 1 base and J by 0 bases, with 26 bases between the two germline ends. The CDR3 is 21 amino acids.

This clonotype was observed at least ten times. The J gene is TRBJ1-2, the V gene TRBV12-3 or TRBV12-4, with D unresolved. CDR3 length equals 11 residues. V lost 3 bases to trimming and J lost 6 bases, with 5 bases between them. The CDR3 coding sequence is TGTGCCAGCAGTTTGGGAAATGGCTACACCTTC. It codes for CASSLGNGYTF.

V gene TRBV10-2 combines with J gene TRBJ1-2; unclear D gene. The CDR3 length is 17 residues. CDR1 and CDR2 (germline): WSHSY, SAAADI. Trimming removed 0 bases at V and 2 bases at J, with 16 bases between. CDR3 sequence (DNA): TGCGCCAGCAGTGAGTCTGGTATATCACTCAGCAACTATGGCTACACCTTC. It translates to CASSESGISLSNYGYTF.

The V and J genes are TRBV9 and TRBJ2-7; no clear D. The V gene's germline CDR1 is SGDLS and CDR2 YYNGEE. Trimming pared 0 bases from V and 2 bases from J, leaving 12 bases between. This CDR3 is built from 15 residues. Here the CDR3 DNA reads TGTGCCAGCAGCGTAGCGTTGAGGAGCCCCTACGAGCAGTACGTC. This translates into CASSVALRSPYEQYV.

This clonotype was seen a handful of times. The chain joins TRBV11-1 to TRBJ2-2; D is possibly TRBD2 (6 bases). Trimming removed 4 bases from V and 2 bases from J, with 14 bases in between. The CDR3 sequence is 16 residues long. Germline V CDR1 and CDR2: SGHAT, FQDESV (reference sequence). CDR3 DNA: TGTGCCAGCAGCTCCCCCGGGACTCAAAACACCGGGGAGCTGTTTTTT. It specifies CASSSPGTQNTGELFF.

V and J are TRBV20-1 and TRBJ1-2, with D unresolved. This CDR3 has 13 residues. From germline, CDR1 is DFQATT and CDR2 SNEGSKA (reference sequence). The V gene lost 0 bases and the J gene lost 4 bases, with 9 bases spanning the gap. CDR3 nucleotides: TGCAGTGCTAGAGATTCAGAGACCTATGGCTACACCTTC. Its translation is CSARDSETYGYTF.

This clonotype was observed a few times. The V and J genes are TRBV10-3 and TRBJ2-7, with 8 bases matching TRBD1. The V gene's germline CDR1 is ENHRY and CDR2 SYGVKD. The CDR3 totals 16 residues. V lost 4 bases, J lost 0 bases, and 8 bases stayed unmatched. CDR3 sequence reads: CAISGPGQGLSYEQYF. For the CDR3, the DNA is TGTGCCATCAGTGGGCCAGGACAGGGACTCTCCTACGAGCAGTACTTC.

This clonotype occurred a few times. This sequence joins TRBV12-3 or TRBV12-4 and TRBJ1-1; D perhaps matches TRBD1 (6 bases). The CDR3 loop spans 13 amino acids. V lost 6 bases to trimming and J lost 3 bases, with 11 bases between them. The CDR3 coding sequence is TGTGCCAGCAGGCCTGGACAGTACACTGAAGCTTTCTTT. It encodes CASRPGQYTEAFF.

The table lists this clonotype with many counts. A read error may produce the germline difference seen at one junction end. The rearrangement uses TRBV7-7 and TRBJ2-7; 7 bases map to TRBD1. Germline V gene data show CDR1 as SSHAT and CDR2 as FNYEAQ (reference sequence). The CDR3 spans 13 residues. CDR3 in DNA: TGTGCTAGCAGCGACAGACAGGGTCACGAGCAGTACTTC. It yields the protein CASSDRQGHEQYF.

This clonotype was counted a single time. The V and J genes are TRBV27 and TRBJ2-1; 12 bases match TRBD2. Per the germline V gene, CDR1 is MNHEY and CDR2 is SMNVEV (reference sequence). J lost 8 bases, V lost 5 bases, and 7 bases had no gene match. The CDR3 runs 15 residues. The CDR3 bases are TGTGCCAGCAGTCCCGCTAGCGGGGGGGCGGATGAGCAGTTCTTC. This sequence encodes CASSPASGGADEQFF.